The rows below give T cell receptor beta chains drawn from one sample of a study of chemoradiotherapy in HPV16-positive cancers. Sequencing used immunoSEQ multiplex PCR; TCRdb keeps in-frame clones, though not all of them. Of around 6,500 clones in the sample, 81% were seen once. Sequencing used tumor tissue, obtained from a patient who underwent chemoradiotherapy. All receptors derive from a human donor with HPV-associated anogenital cancer. Each CDR3 is given with its conserved first and last residue. A D gene is named only where the DNA matches it firmly. Not all rows give a size; the values are once, few, many and, for expanded clones, a class.

cdr3_nt	cdr3_aa	j_call	d_call	v_call	clone_size
TGTGCCAGCAGTAACAGGTACAATCAGCCCCAGCATTTT	CASSNRYNQPQHF	TRBJ1-5	.	TRBV28	.
TGTGCCAGCAGTTTATTGGGATCCGGGGAGCTGTTTTTT	CASSLLGSGELFF	TRBJ2-2	.	TRBV27	.
TGCGCCAGCAGCTTCGGGACTACCAACCATGAGCAGTTCTTC	CASSFGTTNHEQFF	TRBJ2-1	TRBD2	TRBV5-1	.
TGTGCCAGTACAACCGGGACTAGAAACACCGGGGAGCTGTTTTTT	CASTTGTRNTGELFF	TRBJ2-2	TRBD2	TRBV19	.
TGTGCCTGGAGGGGGATTGGCGGAGGAGAGGGCTACGAGCAGTACTTC	CAWRGIGGGEGYEQYF	TRBJ2-7	.	TRBV30	.
TGTGCCAGCCAGCGGTTCCGGGCGAAAGAGACCCAGTACTTC	CASQRFRAKETQYF	TRBJ2-5	.	TRBV6-1	few
TGCAGTGCACCGCGACTTGGGGAGCAGTTCTTC	CSAPRLGEQFF	TRBJ2-1	.	TRBV20-1	.
TGTGCCAGTAGTTACGCCGGACAGGGGAGCTCCTACGAGCAGTACTTC	CASSYAGQGSSYEQYF	TRBJ2-7	TRBD1	TRBV19	.
TGTGCCAGCAGCTTGGACACAGGGCAAACCTCCACCTATGGCTACACCTTC	CASSLDTGQTSTYGYTF	TRBJ1-2	.	TRBV5-8	.
TGTGCCAGCAGTTATCCGGGGCGAGAGTACTTC	CASSYPGREYF	TRBJ2-7	.	TRBV6-5	.
TGCGCCAGCAGTGCATTAGCCTCCTACGAGCAGTACTTC	CASSALASYEQYF	TRBJ2-7	.	TRBV10-2	few
TGTGCCAGCTCACCAGGACAGACACTCTCCTACGAGCAGTACTTC	CASSPGQTLSYEQYF	TRBJ2-7	.	TRBV18	.
TGTGCCATCAGGGTCGCTGGGGCTGACACTGAAGCTTTCTTT	CAIRVAGADTEAFF	TRBJ1-1	.	TRBV10-3	few
TGTGCCAGCAGCAAAGGGCTACTGAGGGTTATGGCTTATAGCAATCAGCCCCAGCATTTT	CASSKGLLRVMAYSNQPQHF	TRBJ1-5	.	TRBV21-1	.
TGTGCCAGCGCCCTGGGACTAGCTGAGACCCAGTACTTC	CASALGLAETQYF	TRBJ2-5	TRBD2	TRBV19	once
TGTGCCTGGGATGGTCCGGGTGGGACAGGGTACACTGAAGCTTTCTTT	CAWDGPGGTGYTEAFF	TRBJ1-1	TRBD1	TRBV30	.
TGTGCCAGCAGCCAAGTGGGGTCGAGCACTGAAGCTTTCTTT	CASSQVGSSTEAFF	TRBJ1-1	.	TRBV14	.
TGTGCCAGCAGCTCCACAGGGTTGGTCACTGAAGCTTTCTTT	CASSSTGLVTEAFF	TRBJ1-1	.	TRBV7-6	.
TGTGCCAGCAGCTTCAACCTAGCGGGGACCTACGAGCAGTACTTC	CASSFNLAGTYEQYF	TRBJ2-7	TRBD2	TRBV11-2	.
TGTGCCAGCAGCGCAGACAGGGGAACTGAAGCTTTCTTT	CASSADRGTEAFF	TRBJ1-1	TRBD1	TRBV7-8	.
TGTGCCAGCAGCTTGGAATGGGGACAGGGAAACTATGGCTACACCTTC	CASSLEWGQGNYGYTF	TRBJ1-2	TRBD1	TRBV5-6	.
TGTGCCAGCAGCTTTAACAGGGTCGCCTATGGCTACACCTTC	CASSFNRVAYGYTF	TRBJ1-2	.	TRBV5-6	.
TGTGCCAGCTCAGCCAGGGGTAGCTATGGCTACACCTTC	CASSARGSYGYTF	TRBJ1-2	.	TRBV18	few
TGTGCCGGTAGTATAGTTGGAGGGGGGAACGAGCAGTACTTC	CAGSIVGGGNEQYF	TRBJ2-7	.	TRBV19	.
TGTGCCAGCAGTGAACAGATGTCTGGAAACACCATATATTTT	CASSEQMSGNTIYF	TRBJ1-3	.	TRBV6-1	.
TGTGCCAGCAGTTCCTCGTCCGGGTTAGGGCAGGGGGGGTACAATGAGCAGTTCTTC	CASSSSSGLGQGGYNEQFF	TRBJ2-1	.	TRBV28	.
TGTGCTAGTGGTCCTTCGGACAGTCGTTGGGGCTACACCTTC	CASGPSDSRWGYTF	TRBJ1-2	.	TRBV12-5	.
TGTGCCAGCAGGAGCACAGGGGAGCAGTTCTTC	CASRSTGEQFF	TRBJ2-1	.	TRBV27	.
TGTGCCAGCAGCACCCGGACTAGCGAAGGGACCGGGGAGCTGTTTTTT	CASSTRTSEGTGELFF	TRBJ2-2	TRBD2	TRBV7-2	once
TGTGCCAGCAGCCACGGACAGTCCGGGTACAACGTCCTGACTTTC	CASSHGQSGYNVLTF	TRBJ2-6	.	TRBV7-8	.
TGTGCCAGCAACTGGGGGCGGGCCGGAGAGACCCAGTACTTC	CASNWGRAGETQYF	TRBJ2-5	.	TRBV2	few
TGTGCCAGCAGCTTAGGCGTGGGTGGGGGAGCCGGGGCCAACGTCCTGACTTTC	CASSLGVGGGAGANVLTF	TRBJ2-6	.	TRBV5-6	once
TGTGCCAGCTCGCCCGGACAGGACACTGAAGCTTTCTTT	CASSPGQDTEAFF	TRBJ1-1	TRBD1	TRBV19	few
TGTGCCAGTAGTGCCCGTTCTCTACAGGGGGCGAACACCGGGGAGCTGTTTTTT	CASSARSLQGANTGELFF	TRBJ2-2	TRBD1	TRBV19	.
TGTGCCAGCAGTGAAGGCACAGGGGGCCATCAGCCCCAGCATTTT	CASSEGTGGHQPQHF	TRBJ1-5	TRBD1	TRBV6-1	.
TGTGCCAGCAGCTTACATGGGGGACAGGGGGCCAGGCAGCAGTATTTT	CASSLHGGQGARQQYF	TRBJ2-3	TRBD1	TRBV11-3	.
TGTGCCAGCAGCTTAGCGCCAGCGGGGGGCCGGGATACGCAGTATTTT	CASSLAPAGGRDTQYF	TRBJ2-3	TRBD2	TRBV11-3	.
TGTGCCAGCAGCTTAGTGAACCAGCGTGAAGCTTTCTTT	CASSLVNQREAFF	TRBJ1-1	.	TRBV7-8	.
TGCGCCAGCAGCCAAACCGGGACAGGGGCTTCGGACTATGGCTACACCTTC	CASSQTGTGASDYGYTF	TRBJ1-2	TRBD1	TRBV5-1	.
TGTGCCAGCAGCGGGGGCAGGAACACTGAAGCTTTCTTT	CASSGGRNTEAFF	TRBJ1-1	.	TRBV7-8	.
TGTGCCATCAGTGGTGATTCTAGCGGGGGGGCTGGGTCCTACAATGAGCAGTTCTTC	CAISGDSSGGAGSYNEQFF	TRBJ2-1	TRBD2	TRBV10-3	.
TGTGCCAGCAGCTTTCCGGGCGCAGGGCCTAATTCACCCCTCCACTTT	CASSFPGAGPNSPLHF	TRBJ1-6	.	TRBV7-8	.